Sequencing of this T cell receptor (beta chain) was carried out in a study of T cell responses to AZD1222 COVID-19 vaccine. Study context: The study pooled second doses at about 4 or about 12 weeks.

The repertoire was sequenced with immunoSEQ multiplex PCR; TCRdb's copy has only in-frame clones and lacks some. This sample has some 130,000 clones, with 80% to 95% found just once. Study-level findings and limits: Among the donors, most were white British and more were female, and clonal diversity was possibly underestimated.

Comments on this clone: Antigen unknown.

Germline trimming cut 1 base from V and 1 base from J; bases unmatched to any gene: 6. CDR3 length: 18 amino acids. From germline, CDR1 is LNHDA and CDR2 SQIVND (reference sequence). Sample: peripheral blood, taken on day 0 of AZD1222 vaccination. The origin of this receptor is an adult in good health. V and J are TRBV19 and TRBJ2-7, with 14 bases fitting TRBD2. DNA for the CDR3: TGTGCCAGTAGTATAGTTGGACTAGCGGGAGGCATATCCTACGAGCAGTACTTC. This sequence encodes CASSIVGLAGGISYEQYF.